This TCR beta chain was captured by sequencing in a study of vaccination and CD4 T cells after COVID-19 (dated 2022 in TCRdb). Context from the whole study: Every convalescent patient had a positive nasal swab PCR test for SARS-CoV-2, with mild disease in nine patients and severe disease in one. The convalescent cohort included six males and four females, with two Hispanic individuals, seven Caucasians, two Asians and one multiracial person. Each participant got two doses of either the Pfizer-BioNTech BNT162b2 vaccine (n=8) or the Moderna mRNA-1273 vaccine (n=2). Post-COVID blood samples were collected from convalescent patients a median of roughly 100 days after diagnosis, with a range of about 30 to 170 days. Post-vaccine blood samples were collected a median of about 69 days after the second vaccine dose, ranging from about 13 to 241 days. The cultures were stimulated with overlapping spike peptide pools from SARS-CoV-2 and from the common cold coronaviruses HCoV-NL63, HCoV-OC43 and HCoV-229E. As controls, cultures received a CEFX viral epitope pool (the positive control), an HIV-1 Nef peptide pool (the negative control), or no peptide at all. In approximately ten COVID-19 convalescent patients and 4 infection-naive healthy vaccine recipients, the spike-specific CD4+ TCR repertoire before mRNA vaccination was compared with the repertoire after mRNA vaccination. Summary of the overall study and its limitations: The number of convalescent patients in the study was relatively small, and the study did not examine early timepoints following natural infection. Of the vaccine-specific clones found in convalescent patients, nearly all (304 of 307) were mono-reactive for SARS-CoV-2 spike instead of being cross-reactive with common cold coronaviruses. The median number of SARS-CoV-2-reactive clonotypes rose from 21 after infection to 35 to 45 after vaccination, but the change was not significant. In convalescent patients, a median around 86% of post-vaccine SARS-CoV-2-reactive clones were detected only after vaccination, suggesting vaccine-specific priming.

CDR1 MNHEY and CDR2 SMNVEV were looked up in the germline V gene (reference sequence). The CDR3 covers 16 residues, taking in both the cysteine and the phenylalanine. Only CDR3 DNA is held: 48 bases, read in frame from base 1. The junction shows trimming of 5 bases on V and 2 bases on J, and the gene matches do not reach 8 bases of it. This specimen's treatment or condition label, interpreted: roughly 11-day PBMC culture with coronavirus spike peptide pools or control peptides (ViraFEST assay). The study used the ViraFEST assay, which expanded antigen-specific T cells with peptide pools and then identified expanded clonotypes by TCR sequencing. The positive SARS-CoV-2 PCR tests of the convalescent patients were dated from March to December 2020, before the Alpha, Beta and Delta variants emerged in the United States. Each well held around 2.1 million PBMCs cultured with approximately 9.1 ug/ml peptide pools in IMDM containing approximately 5% human AB serum and around 10 IU/ml IL-2. On days 3 and 7, half of the culture medium was replaced with fresh IL-2-containing medium. After around 11 days of culture, CD4+ T cells were isolated by negative selection using the EasySep CD4+ T cell isolation kit. Ficoll-Paque Plus gradient centrifugation was used to isolate PBMCs from whole blood, and the isolated PBMCs were then either used fresh or cryopreserved at -140C. Triplicate wells were generally used for each culture condition.

Library creation used PCR. At the Johns Hopkins FTIC core, DNA from the cultured CD4+ T cells underwent TCR sequencing with the Oncomine TCR Beta short-read assay. The QIAamp micro DNA kit was used to extract genomic DNA from the cultured CD4+ T cells. Oncomine TCR Beta libraries from cultured CD4+ T cells were pooled using unique dual indexes and sequenced on an Illumina iSeq 100. Processing in the source paper ran as follows. Non-productive sequences were filtered out, and CDR3s that did not start with C, did not end with F or W, or were shorter than 7 amino acids were discarded. The MANAFEST web application identified antigen-specific clonotypes by comparing peptide-stimulated wells against reference wells and other culture wells. An FDR below 0.05, an odds ratio above 5, and a productive frequency above 0.1% in at least two of three replicate wells were required for clones to be considered positive. Clonotypes that were significantly expanded in both SARS-CoV-2 spike wells and at least one common cold coronavirus spike condition were defined as cross-reactive. Levenshtein distances (stringdist) and unrooted phylogenetic trees (ape) in R version 3.6.1 were used to assess CDR3 homology. TCRdb reanalyzed the raw reads on its own, using fastp at Q25 for trimming and MiXCR for clone calling, and kept in-frame beta chains. Merged by CDR3 protein, the rows form single entries marked with the most common genes and DNA. TCRdb, rather than the study authors, made the V and J calls. The sample yields fewer than 20,000 distinct CDR3 sequences; 73% were counted once. About 4.6% of the sample is in the top ten clones.

In its sample, this clonotype was seen a few times. Its antigen remains undetermined. The record has no base qualities; no much larger clone is one base away. Sequenced: CD4+ T cells from blood, cultured in vitro. The clonotype originates from a human donor who had recovered from COVID-19. Recombination connected TRBV27 to TRBJ1-5; 8 junctional bases match TRBD1. The CDR3 is CASSEIDRGGNQPQHF. The DNA is TGTGCCAGCAGTGAGATCGACAGGGGAGGCAATCAGCCCCAGCATTTT.